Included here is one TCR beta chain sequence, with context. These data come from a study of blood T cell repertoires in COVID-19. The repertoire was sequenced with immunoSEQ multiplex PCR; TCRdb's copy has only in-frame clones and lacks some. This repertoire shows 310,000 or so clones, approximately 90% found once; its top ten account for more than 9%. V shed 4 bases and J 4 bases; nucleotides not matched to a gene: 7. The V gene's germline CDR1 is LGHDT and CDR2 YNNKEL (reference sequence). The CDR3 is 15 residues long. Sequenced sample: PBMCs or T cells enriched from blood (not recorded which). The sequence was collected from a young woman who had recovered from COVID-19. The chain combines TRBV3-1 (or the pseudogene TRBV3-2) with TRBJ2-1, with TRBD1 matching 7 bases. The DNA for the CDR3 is TGTGCCAGCAGCCCGTTAGGGACAGTGTACAATGAGCAGTTCTTC. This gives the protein CASSPLGTVYNEQFF.